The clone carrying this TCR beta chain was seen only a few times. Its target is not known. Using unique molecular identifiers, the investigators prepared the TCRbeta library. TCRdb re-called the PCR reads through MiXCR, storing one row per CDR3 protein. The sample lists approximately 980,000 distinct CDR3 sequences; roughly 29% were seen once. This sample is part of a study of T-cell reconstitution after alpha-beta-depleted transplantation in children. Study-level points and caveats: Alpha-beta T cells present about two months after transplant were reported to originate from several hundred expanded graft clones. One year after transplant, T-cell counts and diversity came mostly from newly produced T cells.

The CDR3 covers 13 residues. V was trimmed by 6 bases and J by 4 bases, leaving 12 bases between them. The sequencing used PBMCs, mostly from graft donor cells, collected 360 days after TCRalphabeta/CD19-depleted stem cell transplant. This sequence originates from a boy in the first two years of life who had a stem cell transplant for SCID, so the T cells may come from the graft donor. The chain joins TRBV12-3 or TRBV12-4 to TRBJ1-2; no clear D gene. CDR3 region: CASSDTLGYGYTF. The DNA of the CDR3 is TGTGCCAGCAGCGACACTTTGGGCTATGGCTACACCTTC.